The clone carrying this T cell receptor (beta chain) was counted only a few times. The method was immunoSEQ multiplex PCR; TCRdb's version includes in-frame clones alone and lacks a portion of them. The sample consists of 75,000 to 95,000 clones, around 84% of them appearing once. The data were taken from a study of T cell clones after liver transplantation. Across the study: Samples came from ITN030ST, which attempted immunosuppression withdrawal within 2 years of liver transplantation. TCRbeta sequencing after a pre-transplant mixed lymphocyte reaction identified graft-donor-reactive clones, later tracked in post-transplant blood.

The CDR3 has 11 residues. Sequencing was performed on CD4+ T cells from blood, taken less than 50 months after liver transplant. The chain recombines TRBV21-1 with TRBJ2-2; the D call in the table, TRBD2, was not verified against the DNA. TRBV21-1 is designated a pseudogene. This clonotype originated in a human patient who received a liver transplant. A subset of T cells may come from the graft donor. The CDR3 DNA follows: TGTGCCAGCGGGAGCACCGGGGAGCTGTTTTTT. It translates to CASGSTGELFF.